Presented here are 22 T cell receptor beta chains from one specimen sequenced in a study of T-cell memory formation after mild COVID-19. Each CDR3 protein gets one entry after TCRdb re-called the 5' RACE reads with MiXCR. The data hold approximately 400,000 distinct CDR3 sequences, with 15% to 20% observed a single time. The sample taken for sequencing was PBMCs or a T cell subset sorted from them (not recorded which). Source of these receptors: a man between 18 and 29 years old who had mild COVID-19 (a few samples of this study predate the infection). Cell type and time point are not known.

The CDR3 reads CASSSPGQGLEVNEAFF. The CDR3 coding sequence is TGTGCCAGCAGTTCTCCCGGACAGGGGCTCGAGGTCAATGAAGCTTTCTTT. The chain joins TRBV6-2 or TRBV6-3 to TRBJ1-1, with 9 nucleotides matching TRBD1. V was clipped by 4 bases and J by 7 bases; unmatched bases: 16. The CDR3 is 17 residues long. Germline V gene sequence: CDR1 MNHEY, CDR2 SVGEGT.

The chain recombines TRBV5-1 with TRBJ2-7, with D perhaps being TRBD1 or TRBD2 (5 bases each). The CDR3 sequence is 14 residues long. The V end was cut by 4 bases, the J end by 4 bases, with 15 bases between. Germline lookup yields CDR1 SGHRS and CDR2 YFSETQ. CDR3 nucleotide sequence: TGCGCCAGCAGCACGGCGGGCAGGGAGTACGAGCAGTACGTC. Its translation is CASSTAGREYEQYV.

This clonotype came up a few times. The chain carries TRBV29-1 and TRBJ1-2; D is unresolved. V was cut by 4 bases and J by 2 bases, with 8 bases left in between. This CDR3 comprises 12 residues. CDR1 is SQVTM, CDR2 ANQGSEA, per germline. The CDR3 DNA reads TGCAGCGTTGTGTCCGGGAACTATGGCTACACCTTC. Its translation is CSVVSGNYGYTF.

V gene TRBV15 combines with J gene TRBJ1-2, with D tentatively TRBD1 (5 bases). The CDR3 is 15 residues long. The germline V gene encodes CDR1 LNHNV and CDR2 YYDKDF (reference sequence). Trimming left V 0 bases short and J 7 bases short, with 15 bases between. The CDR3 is CATSREVGREGGYTF. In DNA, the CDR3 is TGTGCCACCAGCAGAGAAGTTGGCAGGGAGGGTGGCTACACCTTC.

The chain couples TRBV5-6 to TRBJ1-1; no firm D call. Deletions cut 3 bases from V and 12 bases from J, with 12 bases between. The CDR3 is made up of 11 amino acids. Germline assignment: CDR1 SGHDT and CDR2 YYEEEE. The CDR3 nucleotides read TGTGCCAGCAGCTCCTATGCGCGCACTTTCTTT. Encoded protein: CASSSYARTFF.

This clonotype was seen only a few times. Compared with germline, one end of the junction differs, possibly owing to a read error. The CDR3 nucleotides read TGCAGTGCTAGGGGCAGGGAATTAGTAGGCTTC. Translated: CSARGRELVGF. The chain recombines TRBV20-1 with TRBJ2-4; tentative D call: TRBD1 (5 bases). The CDR3 loop spans 11 amino acids. Germline loops: CDR1 DFQATT, CDR2 SNEGSKA (reference sequence).

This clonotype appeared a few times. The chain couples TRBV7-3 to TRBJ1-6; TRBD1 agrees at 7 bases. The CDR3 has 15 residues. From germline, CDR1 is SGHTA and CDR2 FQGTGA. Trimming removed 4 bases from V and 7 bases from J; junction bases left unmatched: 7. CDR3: CASSYPRGRNSPLHF. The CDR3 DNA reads TGTGCCAGCAGCTACCCCAGGGGGAGGAATTCACCCCTCCACTTT.

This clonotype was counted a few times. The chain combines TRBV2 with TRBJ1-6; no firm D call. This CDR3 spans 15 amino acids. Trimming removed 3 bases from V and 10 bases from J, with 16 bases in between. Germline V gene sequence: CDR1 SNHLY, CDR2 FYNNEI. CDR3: CASSEDPAPGSPLHF. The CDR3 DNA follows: TGTGCCAGCAGTGAGGATCCGGCCCCCGGCTCACCCCTCCACTTT.

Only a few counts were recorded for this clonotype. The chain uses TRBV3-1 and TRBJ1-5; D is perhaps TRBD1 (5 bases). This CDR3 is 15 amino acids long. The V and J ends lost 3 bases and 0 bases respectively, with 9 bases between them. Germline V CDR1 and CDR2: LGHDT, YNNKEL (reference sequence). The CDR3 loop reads CASSQGPTSNQPQHF. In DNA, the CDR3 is TGTGCCAGCAGCCAGGGACCTACTAGCAATCAGCCCCAGCATTTT.

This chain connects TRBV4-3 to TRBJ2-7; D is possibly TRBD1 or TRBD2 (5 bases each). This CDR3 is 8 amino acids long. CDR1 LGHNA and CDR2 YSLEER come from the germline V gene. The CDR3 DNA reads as TGCGCCTCAAGGTGGGGGAAGGTC. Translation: CASRWGKV.

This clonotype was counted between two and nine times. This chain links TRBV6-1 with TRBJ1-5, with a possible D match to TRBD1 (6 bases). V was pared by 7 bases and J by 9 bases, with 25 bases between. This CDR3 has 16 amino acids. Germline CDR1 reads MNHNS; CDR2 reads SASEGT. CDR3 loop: CASIAGTTGVGGPQHF. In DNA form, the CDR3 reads TGTGCCAGCATCGCAGGTACGACGGGTGTAGGGGGGCCCCAGCATTTT.

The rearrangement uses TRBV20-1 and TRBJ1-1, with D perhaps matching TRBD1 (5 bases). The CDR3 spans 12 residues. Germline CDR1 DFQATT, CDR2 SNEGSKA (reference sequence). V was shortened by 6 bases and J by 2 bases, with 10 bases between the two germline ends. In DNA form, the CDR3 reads TGCAGTGCACCCCAGGGCAACACTGAAGCTTTCTTT. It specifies CSAPQGNTEAFF.

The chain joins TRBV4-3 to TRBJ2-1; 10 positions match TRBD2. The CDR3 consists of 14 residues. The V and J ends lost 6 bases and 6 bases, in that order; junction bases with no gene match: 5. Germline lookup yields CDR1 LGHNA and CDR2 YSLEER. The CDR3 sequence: CASRRIAGGNEQFF. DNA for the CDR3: TGCGCCAGCAGGCGAATAGCGGGGGGCAATGAGCAGTTCTTC.

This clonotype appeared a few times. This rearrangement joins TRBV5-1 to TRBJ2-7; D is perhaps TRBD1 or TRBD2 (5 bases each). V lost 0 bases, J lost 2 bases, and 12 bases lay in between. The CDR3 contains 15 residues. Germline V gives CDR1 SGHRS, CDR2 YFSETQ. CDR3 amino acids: CASSLGGTATYEQYF. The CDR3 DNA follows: TGCGCCAGCAGCTTGGGGGGGACGGCTACCTACGAGCAGTACTTC. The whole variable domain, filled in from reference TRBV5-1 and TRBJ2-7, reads KAGVTQTPRYLIKTRGQQVTLSCSPISGHRSVSWYQQTPGQGLQFLFEYFSETQRNKGNFPGRFSGRQFSNSRSEMNVSTLELGDSALYLCASSLGGTATYEQYFGPGTRLTVT.

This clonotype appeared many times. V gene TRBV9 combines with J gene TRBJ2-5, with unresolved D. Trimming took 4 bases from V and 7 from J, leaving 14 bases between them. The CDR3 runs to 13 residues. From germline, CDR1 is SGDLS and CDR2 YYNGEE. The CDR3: CASSPDVLGTQYF. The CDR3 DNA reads TGTGCCAGCAGCCCGGACGTCCTAGGGACCCAGTACTTC. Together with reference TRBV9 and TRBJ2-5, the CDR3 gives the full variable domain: DSGVTQTPKHLITATGQRVTLRCSPRSGDLSVYWYQQSLDQGLQFLIQYYNGEERAKGNILERFSAQQFPDLHSELNLSSLELGDSALYFCASSPDVLGTQYFGPGTRLLVL.

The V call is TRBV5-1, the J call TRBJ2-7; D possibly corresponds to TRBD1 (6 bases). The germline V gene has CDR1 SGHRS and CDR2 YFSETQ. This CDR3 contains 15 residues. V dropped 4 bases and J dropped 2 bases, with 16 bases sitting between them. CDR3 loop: CASSLQDRRTYEQYF. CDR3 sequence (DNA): TGCGCCAGCAGCCTGCAGGACAGAAGGACCTACGAGCAGTACTTC.

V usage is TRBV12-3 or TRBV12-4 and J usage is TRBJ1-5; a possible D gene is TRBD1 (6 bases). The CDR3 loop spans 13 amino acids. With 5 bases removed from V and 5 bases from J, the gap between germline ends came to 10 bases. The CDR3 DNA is TGTGCCAGCAGTCAAACAGGGTATCAGCCCCAGCATTTT. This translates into CASSQTGYQPQHF.

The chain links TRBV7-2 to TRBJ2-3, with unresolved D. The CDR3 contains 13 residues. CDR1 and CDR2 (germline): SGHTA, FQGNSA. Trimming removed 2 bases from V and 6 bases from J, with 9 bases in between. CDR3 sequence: CASSLFAADTQYF. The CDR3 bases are TGTGCCAGCAGCTTATTTGCGGCTGATACGCAGTATTTT.

CDR3 loop: CASSDSTEAFF. The CDR3 bases are TGTGCCAGCAGTGACAGCACTGAAGCTTTCTTT. The rearrangement uses TRBV12-3 or TRBV12-4 and TRBJ1-1; perhaps TRBD1 as D (5 bases). The V and J ends lost 5 bases and 4 bases respectively, with 5 bases between them. CDR3 size: 11 residues.

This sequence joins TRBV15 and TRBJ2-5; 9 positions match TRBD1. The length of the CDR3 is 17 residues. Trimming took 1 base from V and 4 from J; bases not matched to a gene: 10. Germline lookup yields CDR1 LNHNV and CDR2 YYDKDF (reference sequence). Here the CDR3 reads CATSRGDRVAPVETQYF. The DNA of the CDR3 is TGTGCCACCAGCAGAGGGGACAGGGTAGCGCCGGTAGAGACCCAGTACTTC.

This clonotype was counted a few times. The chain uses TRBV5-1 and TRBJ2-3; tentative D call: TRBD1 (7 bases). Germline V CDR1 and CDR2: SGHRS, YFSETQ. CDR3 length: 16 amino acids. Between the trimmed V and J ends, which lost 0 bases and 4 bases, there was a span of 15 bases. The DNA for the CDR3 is TGCGCCAGCAGCTTGGGCTATGGAGGGGGCGCAGATACGCAGTATTTT. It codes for CASSLGYGGGADTQYF.

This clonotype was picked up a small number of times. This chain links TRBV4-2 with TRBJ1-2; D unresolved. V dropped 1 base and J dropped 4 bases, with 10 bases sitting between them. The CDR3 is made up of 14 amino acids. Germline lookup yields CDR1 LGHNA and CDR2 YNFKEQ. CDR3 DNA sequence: TGTGCCAGCAGCCAAGGGTCACGGGTCTATGGCTACACCTTC. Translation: CASSQGSRVYGYTF.